Presented here are 25 T cell receptor beta chains from one specimen sequenced in a study of metastatic and nonmetastatic thyroid tumors. Before thyroid surgery, none of the patients had received any treatment. TCRdb reanalyzed the PCR reads via MiXCR. The table shows roughly 89,000 clones, with approximately 13% occurring only once. Sequenced input: tumor tissue. The receptor source for this set is a female donor with papillary thyroid cancer or a benign thyroid nodule (not recorded which). Some clones in this sample may be carry-over from other donors' samples.

At least ten counts were recorded for this clone. The genes are TRBV28 and TRBJ2-5, with D maybe TRBD2 (6 bases). The V gene's germline CDR1 is MDHEN and CDR2 SYDVKM. Deletions cut 5 bases from V and 4 bases from J, with 17 bases between. This CDR3 is 15 amino acids long. This CDR3 reads CASSLSGDILETQYF. The CDR3 DNA sequence: TGTGCCAGCAGTCTTTCGGGAGATATTTTAGAGACCCAGTACTTC. Looking up the rest from reference TRBV28 and TRBJ2-5 gives the full variable domain: DVKVTQSSRYLVKRTGEKVFLECVQDMDHENMFWYRQDPGLGLRLIYFSYDVKMKEKGDIPEGYSVSREKKERFSLILESASTNQTSMYLCASSLSGDILETQYFGPGTRLLVL.

There are many counts of this clone. The CDR3 spells CSVEGRRGSEKLFF. Written as DNA, the CDR3 is TGCAGTGTTGAGGGTCGGAGAGGGAGTGAAAAACTGTTTTTT. J is TRBJ1-4 and V is TRBV20-1; D call uncertain. This CDR3 is built from 14 residues. Trimming removed 7 bases from V and 7 bases from J, with 19 bases in between. From germline, CDR1 is DFQATT and CDR2 SNEGSKA (reference sequence).

The rearrangement joins TRBV30 to TRBJ1-4, with 9 bases identical to TRBD1. CDR1 is GTSNPN and CDR2 is SVGIG in the germline V gene (reference sequence). V was clipped by 4 bases and J by 10 bases; unmatched bases: 10. The length of the CDR3 is 14 residues. CDR3 residues: CAWKNTGGGGKLFF. CDR3 DNA sequence: TGTGCCTGGAAAAATACAGGGGGCGGAGGAAAACTGTTTTTT.

As to this clone: This sample includes further DNA sequences coding for the same CDR3. The chain has TRBV4-1 and TRBJ2-5, with D tentatively TRBD2 (6 bases). CDR1 is MGHRA, CDR2 YSYEKL, per germline. Trimming pared 5 bases from V and 2 bases from J, leaving 15 bases between. There are 15 residues in the CDR3. CDR3 sequence: CASSVRDGGQETQYF. CDR3 DNA: TGCGCCAGCAGCGTCCGGGACGGGGGACAAGAGACCCAGTACTTC.

This clone came up many times. The chain couples TRBV10-3 to TRBJ2-7; D may be TRBD2 (6 bases). The CDR3 covers 17 residues. Per germline, CDR1 ENHRY and CDR2 SYGVKD. V was pared by 3 bases and J by 0 bases, with 18 bases between. The chain's CDR3 is CAISDILAEGSSYEQYF. The CDR3 region has the DNA TGTGCCATCAGTGACATCCTGGCGGAGGGTAGCTCCTACGAGCAGTACTTC.

In this sample, this clone turned up many times. This sample also contains other DNA sequences that code for the same CDR3. This chain joins TRBV27 and TRBJ2-5, with D uncertain. CDR3 length: 11 residues. With 2 bases removed from V and 4 bases from J, the gap between germline ends came to 2 bases. Germline V gives CDR1 MNHEY, CDR2 SMNVEV (reference sequence). The CDR3 DNA reads TGTGCCAGCAGTTTAGGAGAGACCCAGTACTTC. Amino acids: CASSLGETQYF.

This clone was recorded many times. The chain is built from TRBV28 and TRBJ1-1, with D unresolved. The V end lost 0 bases, the J end lost 7 bases, and 6 bases lay between the germline ends. Germline V gene data show CDR1 as MDHEN and CDR2 as SYDVKM. The CDR3 extends over 12 amino acids. The CDR3, as DNA: TGTGCCAGCAGTTTATGGCGGGGTGAAGCTTTCTTT. Its translation is CASSLWRGEAFF.

This clone has just a few counts. This chain uses TRBV14 with TRBJ2-5, with 7 bases identical to TRBD1. CDR3 size: 14 residues. Germline-derived CDR1 and CDR2 are SGHDN and FVKESK. V dropped 5 bases and J dropped 8; count of bases not matched to a gene: 11. The CDR3 spells CASSVAQGFDTQYF. The CDR3 DNA follows: TGTGCCAGCAGCGTAGCACAGGGGTTCGATACCCAGTACTTC.

Comment on this clone: The sample has other DNA sequences that encode this CDR3 too. The V call is TRBV20-1, the J call TRBJ2-1, with TRBD2 as a possible D gene (6 bases). The CDR3 is 14 amino acids. The germline V gene encodes CDR1 DFQATT and CDR2 SNEGSKA (reference sequence). V shed 2 bases and J shed 16 bases, with 24 bases lying between them. The DNA for the CDR3 is TGCAGTGCTAGACCTCCAGCAGTTTCGCGGGGCGCCTTCTTC. This gives the protein CSARPPAVSRGAFF.

This clone was observed many times. The chain employs TRBV13 and TRBJ1-1; 8 nucleotides match TRBD1. The length of the CDR3 is 13 residues. CDR1 PRHDT and CDR2 FYEKMQ come from the germline V gene (reference sequence). Trimming cost V 5 bases and J 4 bases; bases outside gene matches: 3. The CDR3 region is CASSGTGGTEAFF. Here the CDR3 DNA reads TGTGCCAGCAGCGGTACAGGGGGCACTGAAGCTTTCTTT. Looking up the rest from reference TRBV13 and TRBJ1-1 gives the full variable domain: AAGVIQSPRHLIKEKRETATLKCYPIPRHDTVYWYQQGPGQDPQFLISFYEKMQSDKGSIPDRFSAQQFSDYHSELNMSSLELGDSALYFCASSGTGGTEAFFGQGTRLTVV.

This clone was observed many times. The sample contains more than one DNA sequence encoding this CDR3. The rearrangement uses TRBV2 and TRBJ2-2, with TRBD1 identical over 8 bases. The CDR3 covers 15 residues. V shed 4 bases and J 5 bases; nucleotides not matched to a gene: 6. CDR1 and CDR2 from the germline V gene are SNHLY and FYNNEI. In DNA form, the CDR3 reads TGTGCCAGCAGTGGTGGCAGGGGGCGAACCGGGGAGCTGTTTTTT. Protein sequence: CASSGGRGRTGELFF.

This clone was recorded many times. The chain employs TRBV6-1 and TRBJ2-7, with TRBD2 as a possible D gene (5 bases). Trimming took off 0 bases at V and 0 bases at J, with 9 bases between the two ends. The germline V gene has CDR1 MNHNS and CDR2 SASEGT. The CDR3 contains 15 residues. CDR3 amino acids: CASSEAHGDSYEQYF. CDR3 nucleotide sequence: TGTGCCAGCAGTGAAGCGCACGGGGACTCCTACGAGCAGTACTTC.

This clone appeared a few times. It may be a read error: a sequence one base away is much more abundant. The gene calls are TRBV10-1 and TRBJ2-1; no clear D gene. With 6 bases removed from V and 9 bases from J, the gap between germline ends came to 15 bases. Germline values: CDR1 WNHNN, CDR2 SYGVQD (reference sequence). The CDR3 consists of 13 residues. CDR3 in amino acids: CASSLVLLTEQFF. The CDR3 DNA reads TGCGCCAGCAGCCTGGTCCTCCTCACTGAGCAGTTCTTC.

This clone was seen ten or more times. The chain couples TRBV20-1 to TRBJ2-3; TRBD2 agrees at 7 bases. The V gene's germline CDR1 is DFQATT and CDR2 SNEGSKA (reference sequence). This CDR3 is built from 15 residues. The trim removed 5 bases at V and 1 base at J, leaving 9 bases unmatched. DNA of the CDR3: TGCAGTGCTCTGGGGGGGGAGGCGGGCACAGATACGCAGTATTTT. It translates to CSALGGEAGTDTQYF.

V usage is TRBV7-9 and J usage is TRBJ2-3; D gene uncertain. The CDR3 length is 14 residues. The V end was cut by 1 base, the J end by 5 bases, with 10 bases between. Germline assignment: CDR1 SEHNR and CDR2 FQNEAQ (reference sequence). CDR3 region: CASSLDGAVDTQYF. CDR3 bases: TGTGCCAGCAGCTTAGACGGTGCCGTAGATACGCAGTATTTT. The whole variable domain, filled in from reference TRBV7-9 and TRBJ2-3, reads DTGVSQNPRHKITKRGQNVTFRCDPISEHNRLYWYRQTLGQGPEFLTYFQNEAQLEKSRLLSDRFSAERPKGSFSTLEIQRTEQGDSAMYLCASSLDGAVDTQYFGPGTRLTVL.

This clone was counted only a few times. This may stem from a read error, because a much larger clone lies one nucleotide away. This specimen includes other DNA sequences encoding the same CDR3. The V gene is TRBV6-1, the J gene TRBJ1-4; D call uncertain. The CDR3 has 13 residues. V lost 4 bases and J lost 8, with 11 bases in between. Germline CDR1 MNHNS, CDR2 SASEGT. The CDR3, as DNA: TGTGCCAGCAGTGGTACAGACGGGGAAAAACTGTTTTTT. Protein sequence: CASSGTDGEKLFF.

The gene calls are TRBV6-1 and TRBJ1-4, with TRBD1 identical over 7 bases. The germline V gene encodes CDR1 MNHNS and CDR2 SASEGT. The CDR3 spans 14 residues. V lost 4 bases, J lost 3 bases, and 2 bases stayed unmatched. In DNA, the CDR3 is TGTGCCAGCAGTGTACAGGGGTCTAATGAAAAACTGTTTTTT. This sequence encodes CASSVQGSNEKLFF.

This clone was seen a few times. A much more abundant neighbour one base away suggests this may be a read error. This chain links TRBV9 with TRBJ2-7, with D possibly called TRBD1 or TRBD2 (5 bases each). The V and J ends lost 0 bases and 9 bases respectively, with 7 bases between them. The CDR3 sequence is 11 residues long. Germline CDR1 SGDLS, CDR2 YYNGEE. Here the CDR3 reads CASSVGGGQYF. The CDR3 region has the DNA TGTGCCAGCAGCGTAGGTGGGGGGCAGTACTTC.

As for this clone: It may be a read error: a sequence one base away is much more abundant. Other DNA sequences within the sample encode an identical CDR3. The chain employs TRBV5-1 and TRBJ2-5; 14 bases are shared with TRBD2. The V gene's germline CDR1 is SGHRS and CDR2 YFSETQ. V shed 4 bases, J shed 11 bases, and the junction held 10 bases outside the gene matches. The CDR3 contains 15 residues. CDR3 region: CASSPGLAGGWTQYF. The CDR3 nucleotides read TGCGCCAGCAGCCCAGGACTAGCGGGAGGATGGACACAGTACTTC.

This clone has a count of ten or more. The chain is built from TRBV10-3 and TRBJ1-2; TRBD1 agrees at 9 bases. Per germline, CDR1 ENHRY and CDR2 SYGVKD. The CDR3 has 15 amino acids. V lost 2 bases to trimming and J lost 8 bases; unmatched junction nucleotides: 9. The CDR3 loop is CAISEPGQGLSGYTF. In DNA, the CDR3 is TGTGCCATCAGTGAGCCGGGACAGGGCCTGTCGGGCTACACCTTC.

This clone was seen more than once but under ten times. The J gene is TRBJ1-6, the V gene TRBV3-1; the D gene is possibly TRBD1 (6 bases). Trimming pared 5 bases from V and 11 bases from J, leaving 25 bases between. CDR3 length: 17 amino acids. The V gene's germline CDR1 is LGHDT and CDR2 YNNKEL (reference sequence). CDR3 amino acids: CASSKAVDSTGGPPLHF. The CDR3 bases are TGTGCCAGCAGCAAAGCCGTGGACAGCACCGGTGGTCCACCCCTCCACTTT.

This clone was seen repeatedly, ten times or more. This chain uses TRBV6-2 or TRBV6-3 with TRBJ1-1; weak D call: TRBD1 (6 bases). The CDR3 is 16 residues long. V was pared by 6 bases and J by 6 bases, with 23 bases between. Germline values: CDR1 MNHEY, CDR2 SVGEGT. CDR3 bases: TGTGCCAGCAGACTGGGACATGCCGTCGTCGCTCCTGAAGCTTTCTTT. Its protein product is CASRLGHAVVAPEAFF.

This clone was detected only a few times. A read error is possible here, since a much larger clone lies one base away. Other DNA sequences in the same sample also yield this CDR3. The chain uses TRBV15 and TRBJ2-1, with D possibly TRBD2 on 6 matching bases. CDR1 is LNHNV, CDR2 YYDKDF, per germline (reference sequence). CDR3 length equals 17 residues. V gave up 0 bases and J gave up 1 base, with 13 bases separating them. CDR3 sequence (DNA): TGTGCCACCAGCAGAGAAAGTAGCGGACGTTCCTACAATGAGCAGTTCTTC. Translated: CATSRESSGRSYNEQFF.

In its sample, this clone was seen many times. The J gene is TRBJ2-1, the V gene TRBV11-1; unclear D gene. This CDR3 contains 16 residues. V shed 7 bases and J shed 0 bases, with 16 bases lying between them. The V gene's germline CDR1 is SGHAT and CDR2 FQDESV (reference sequence). CDR3 bases: TGTGCCAGCACCGCTCTGGATGAAAGCTCCTACAATGAGCAGTTCTTC. Translating gives CASTALDESSYNEQFF.

The table lists this clone with many counts. The rearrangement joins TRBV19 to TRBJ2-7; D gene ambiguous. This CDR3 is 13 amino acids long. Germline V gives CDR1 LNHDA, CDR2 SQIVND (reference sequence). The V end lost 5 bases, the J end lost 9 bases, and 17 bases lay between the germline ends. This CDR3 is CASSPQLSSGQYF. In DNA, the CDR3 is TGTGCCAGTAGTCCCCAACTCAGCAGTGGGCAGTACTTC. The complete variable domain, with remaining parts taken from reference TRBV19 and TRBJ2-7, reads DGGITQSPKYLFRKEGQNVTLSCEQNLNHDAMYWYRQDPGQGLRLIYYSQIVNDFQKGDIAEGYSVSREKKESFPLTVTSAQKNPTAFYLCASSPQLSSGQYFGPGTRLTVT.